The next 32 T cell receptor beta chains were all read from a single sample in a study of T-cell memory formation after mild COVID-19. TCRdb itself ran the 5' RACE reads through MiXCR, one entry per CDR3 protein. The top ten clones hold approximately 40% of a sample with more than 85,000 distinct CDR3 sequences, around 10% of them seen once. Material: PBMCs or a T cell subset sorted from them (not recorded which). These receptors were taken from a man in his late teens or twenties who had mild COVID-19 (a few samples of this study predate the infection). Cell type and time point are not known.

This chain uses TRBV4-3 with TRBJ2-1; D is unclear. Trimming shortened V by 0 bases and J by 8 bases, and 11 bases separated the two germline ends. CDR3 length: 14 amino acids. In germline, CDR1 is LGHNA, CDR2 YSLEER. This CDR3 reads CASSQDGWQDEQFF. CDR3 nucleotide sequence: TGCGCCAGCAGCCAAGATGGTTGGCAGGATGAGCAGTTCTTC.

This clonotype has a count of ten or more. V gene TRBV20-1 combines with J gene TRBJ2-1; TRBD2 matches at 7 bases. The CDR3 runs 15 residues. Germline assignment: CDR1 DFQATT and CDR2 SNEGSKA (reference sequence). The junction had 5 bases not matched to a gene; V was cut back by 0 bases and J by 3 bases. CDR3 sequence reads: CSARDLAGVYNEQFF. In DNA, the CDR3 is TGCAGTGCTAGAGATCTCGCGGGGGTCTACAATGAGCAGTTCTTC.

The sample holds a few counts of this clonotype. The chain couples TRBV5-5 to TRBJ1-5; 7 bases align to TRBD1. The V segment lost 3 bases and the J segment 3 bases; nucleotides outside the gene matches: 9. CDR3 size: 16 residues. The germline V gene has CDR1 SGHKS and CDR2 YYEKEE (reference sequence). CDR3 DNA sequence: TGTGCCAGCAGCTCCTTAGGACAGGACCCCAATCAGCCCCAGCATTTT. Translating gives CASSSLGQDPNQPQHF.

Worth noting for this clonotype: A junction boundary mismatches the germline segment, possibly from a read error. This chain joins TRBV5-6 and TRBJ1-5; 7 nucleotides match TRBD1. The CDR3 loop spans 15 amino acids. CDR1 and CDR2 (germline): SGHDT, YYEEEE. CDR3 residues: CASSPGTAINHPQHF. The CDR3 DNA reads TGTGCCAGCAGCCCCGGGACAGCGATCAATCATCCCCAGCATTTT.

This clonotype showed up just a few times. CDR3 protein: CASSPKVTGGENTEAFF. CDR3 nucleotide sequence: TGTGCCAGCTCACCAAAGGTTACAGGGGGCGAGAACACTGAAGCTTTCTTT. The rearrangement uses TRBV18 and TRBJ1-1, with 9 bases matching TRBD1. Germline CDR1 and CDR2: KGHSH and LQKENI. The CDR3 is 17 residues long. Losses at the gene ends were 2 bases for V and 1 base for J; bases not matched to a gene: 8.

The chain links TRBV14 to TRBJ1-1; D is undetermined. The ends were cut back, 7 bases at V and 2 bases at J, with 11 bases in the middle. Germline assignment: CDR1 SGHDN and CDR2 FVKESK. The CDR3 covers 13 residues. CDR3 protein: CASICLRNTEAFF. DNA for the CDR3: TGTGCCAGCATTTGTCTGAGAAACACTGAAGCTTTCTTT.

Only a few counts were recorded for this clonotype. This chain uses TRBV14 with TRBJ2-7; TRBD2 agrees at 10 bases. The ends lost 6 bases at V and 0 bases at J; junction bases unmatched: 5. In germline, CDR1 is SGHDN, CDR2 FVKESK. This CDR3 is built from 15 residues. The CDR3 protein is CASRASGGLSYEQYF. In nucleotides, the CDR3 is TGTGCCAGCAGAGCTAGCGGGGGCCTCTCCTACGAGCAGTACTTC.

This clonotype was counted a few times. The rearrangement joins TRBV7-8 to TRBJ2-7; tentative D call: TRBD1 (6 bases). The V gene lost 4 bases and the J gene lost 4 bases, with 17 bases spanning the gap. Germline V gives CDR1 SGHVS, CDR2 FQNEAQ. This CDR3 is built from 15 residues. The CDR3 here is CASSYVRDTSYEQYV. In nucleotides, the CDR3 is TGTGCCAGCAGCTACGTCCGGGACACTTCTTACGAGCAGTACGTC.

This clonotype was seen more than once but under ten times. The chain couples TRBV19 to TRBJ1-1; 11 bases agree with TRBD1. From germline, CDR1 is LNHDA and CDR2 SQIVND (reference sequence). CDR3 length: 16 amino acids. V gave up 2 bases and J gave up 2 bases; unmatched junction bases: 4. DNA of the CDR3: TGTGCCAGTAGTATACTCAGGACAGGGGGCAACACTGAAGCTTTCTTT. Encoded protein: CASSILRTGGNTEAFF.

This chain uses TRBV4-3 with TRBJ2-2, with D possibly being TRBD2 (5 bases). The V end lost 2 bases, the J end lost 1 base, and 11 bases lay between the germline ends. This CDR3 has 16 residues. In germline, CDR1 is LGHNA, CDR2 YSLEER. The CDR3 coding sequence is TGCGCCAGCAGCCAATGGGCCCGGGAGAACACCGGGGAGCTGTTTTTT. It codes for CASSQWARENTGELFF.

The gene calls are TRBV12-5 and TRBJ2-3; the match to TRBD2 covers 8 bases. This CDR3 spans 15 amino acids. Germline CDR1 and CDR2: LGHNT and FRNRAP. Trimming cost V 7 bases and J 5 bases; bases outside gene matches: 11. The CDR3 sequence is CASATGTRWGDTQYF. The CDR3 DNA sequence: TGTGCTAGTGCCACCGGGACTAGATGGGGAGATACGCAGTATTTT. The entire variable domain, with the rest obtained from reference TRBV12-5 and TRBJ2-3, is as follows: DARVTQTPRHKVTEMGQEVTMRCQPILGHNTVFWYRQTMMQGLELLAYFRNRAPLDDSGMPKDRFSAEMPDATLATLKIQPSEPRDSAVYFCASATGTRWGDTQYFGPGTRLTVL.

This clonotype was counted between two and nine times. The rearrangement uses TRBV6-5 and TRBJ1-2; D may be TRBD1 (5 bases). This CDR3 spans 15 amino acids. V lost 0 bases, J lost 1 base, and 9 bases lay in between. Germline loops: CDR1 MNHEY, CDR2 SVGAGI. CDR3 nucleotide sequence: TGTGCCAGCAGTTACTCCCTTGACAGTAACTATGGCTACACCTTC. Protein product: CASSYSLDSNYGYTF.

In its sample, this clonotype was seen a few times. The V gene is TRBV5-5, the J gene TRBJ2-3; 10 nucleotides align to TRBD1. This CDR3 region has 16 residues. In germline, CDR1 is SGHKS, CDR2 YYEKEE (reference sequence). V was clipped by 3 bases and J by 0 bases; unmatched bases: 4. In nucleotides, the CDR3 is TGTGCCAGCAGCTCGGGACAGGGGTCTAGCACAGATACGCAGTATTTT. This gives the protein CASSSGQGSSTDTQYF.

This chain links TRBV5-1 with TRBJ2-1, with D maybe TRBD2 (5 bases). Trimming shortened V by 0 bases and J by 8 bases, and 9 bases separated the two germline ends. Per germline, CDR1 SGHRS and CDR2 YFSETQ. The CDR3 spans 13 residues. The CDR3 here is CASSLVSSYEQFF. Written as DNA, the CDR3 is TGCGCCAGCAGCTTGGTGTCTAGCTATGAGCAGTTCTTC. Filled out from reference TRBV5-1 and TRBJ2-1, the complete variable domain reads KAGVTQTPRYLIKTRGQQVTLSCSPISGHRSVSWYQQTPGQGLQFLFEYFSETQRNKGNFPGRFSGRQFSNSRSEMNVSTLELGDSALYLCASSLVSSYEQFFGPGTRLTVL.

In its sample, this clonotype was seen a few times. The chain recombines TRBV27 with TRBJ2-7; TRBD1 is a possible D gene (6 bases). Germline lookup yields CDR1 MNHEY and CDR2 SMNVEV (reference sequence). The CDR3 has 14 amino acids. Trimming cost V 5 bases and J 0 bases, with 11 bases left between them. Written as DNA, the CDR3 is TGTGCCAGCAGTCTCCGGGACAACTCCTACGAGCAGTACTTC. Its translation: CASSLRDNSYEQYF.

This clonotype came up a few times. The chain is built from TRBV3-1 and TRBJ2-3; 11 bases match TRBD2. The germline V gene has CDR1 LGHDT and CDR2 YNNKEL (reference sequence). Trimming at V came to 3 bases and at J to 0 bases, leaving 5 bases not matched to a gene. CDR3 size: 17 residues. CDR3 residues: CASSHLGLAGSTDTQYF. CDR3 bases: TGTGCCAGCAGCCACCTCGGACTAGCGGGCAGCACAGATACGCAGTATTTT.

This chain connects TRBV4-3 to TRBJ2-3, with TRBD2 as a possible D gene (5 bases). Germline CDR1 reads LGHNA; CDR2 reads YSLEER. V lost 1 base and J 0 bases, leaving 14 bases between the germline ends. The CDR3 sequence is 17 residues long. Here the CDR3 DNA reads TGCGCCAGCAGCCAAGGCAGCGGAGGTTCTAGCACAGATACGCAGTATTTT. Encoded protein: CASSQGSGGSSTDTQYF.

The chain couples TRBV4-1 to TRBJ2-3; maybe TRBD2 (5 bases). CDR1 and CDR2 (germline): MGHRA, YSYEKL. The CDR3 has 14 amino acids. V lost 4 bases to trimming and J lost 1 base, with 9 bases between them. The CDR3 here is CASSLGSRTDTQYF. The CDR3 coding sequence is TGCGCCAGCAGCCTGGGGAGCCGCACAGATACGCAGTATTTT.

This chain uses TRBV7-9 with TRBJ2-3; TRBD2 matches at 9 bases. CDR1 SEHNR and CDR2 FQNEAQ come from the germline V gene (reference sequence). V lost 4 bases, J lost 3 bases, and 8 bases stayed unmatched. This CDR3 is built from 16 residues. The CDR3 DNA sequence: TGTGCCAGCAGCTCGGGACTAGCAGAGTATACAGATACGCAGTATTTT. It codes for CASSSGLAEYTDTQYF.

The CDR3 DNA reads as TGTGCCAGCAGCAGGACAGGGGAGAGAGATGAAAAACTGTTTTTT. It codes for CASSRTGERDEKLFF. This rearrangement joins TRBV7-9 to TRBJ1-4, with 9 nucleotides matching TRBD1. This CDR3 has 15 residues. Trimming removed 5 bases from V and 6 bases from J; junction bases left unmatched: 7. Germline V lookup: CDR1 SEHNR, CDR2 FQNEAQ (reference sequence).

The chain employs TRBV6-5 and TRBJ1-4; perhaps TRBD1 as D (5 bases). The germline V gene has CDR1 MNHEY and CDR2 SVGAGI. The CDR3 has 15 amino acids. V was clipped by 2 bases and J by 7 bases, with 14 bases between them. Written as DNA, the CDR3 is TGTGCCAGCAGTTACGGCCGGGGGATGGGTGAAAAACTGTTTTTT. Translated: CASSYGRGMGEKLFF.

The genes are TRBV9 and TRBJ2-1; unclear D gene. Germline loops: CDR1 SGDLS, CDR2 YYNGEE. Trimming took off 0 bases at V and 0 bases at J, with 10 bases between the two ends. CDR3 length: 16 amino acids. Written as DNA, the CDR3 is TGTGCCAGCAGCGTAGAAGGCCGGGTCTCCTACAATGAGCAGTTCTTC. This translates into CASSVEGRVSYNEQFF. Full variable domain (outside the CDR3, taken from reference TRBV9 and TRBJ2-1): DSGVTQTPKHLITATGQRVTLRCSPRSGDLSVYWYQQSLDQGLQFLIQYYNGEERAKGNILERFSAQQFPDLHSELNLSSLELGDSALYFCASSVEGRVSYNEQFFGPGTRLTVL.

V gene TRBV4-3 combines with J gene TRBJ1-1; unclear D gene. The CDR3 sequence is 14 residues long. Germline CDR1 LGHNA, CDR2 YSLEER. Between the trimmed V and J ends, which lost 1 base and 1 base, there was a span of 7 bases. CDR3 bases: TGCGCCAGCAGCCAAGTTACTTCGAACACTGAAGCTTTCTTT. It specifies CASSQVTSNTEAFF.

This clonotype was detected ten times or more. This sequence joins TRBV4-1 and TRBJ2-5, with 13 bases aligning to TRBD2. Germline V lookup: CDR1 MGHRA, CDR2 YSYEKL. There are 18 residues in the CDR3. Trimming took 1 base from V and 1 from J; bases not matched to a gene: 6. The CDR3 DNA reads as TGCGCCAGCAGCCAAGTAGGACTAGCGGGGGTTGTCCAAGAGACCCAGTACTTC. Amino acid sequence: CASSQVGLAGVVQETQYF.

This clonotype was seen a handful of times. This sequence joins TRBV7-9 and TRBJ2-7, with 8 bases fitting TRBD1. The CDR3 extends over 15 amino acids. V shed 4 bases and J 0 bases; nucleotides not matched to a gene: 5. Germline assignment: CDR1 SEHNR and CDR2 FQNEAQ (reference sequence). In DNA form, the CDR3 reads TGTGCCAGCAGCTCCGGGACAGGTAACTCCTACGAGCAGTACGTC. This codes for CASSSGTGNSYEQYV.

There are a few counts of this clonotype. V is TRBV5-1 and J is TRBJ2-1, with 8 bases matching TRBD2. The V segment lost 1 base and the J segment 7 bases; nucleotides outside the gene matches: 19. This CDR3 is 19 amino acids long. Germline V gives CDR1 SGHRS, CDR2 YFSETQ. In DNA, the CDR3 is TGCGCCAGCAGCTTGTCATCATGGGCGGGGGGCGGATTTCGGAATGAGCAGTTCTTC. Residues: CASSLSSWAGGGFRNEQFF.

The chain employs TRBV6-4 and TRBJ2-3; 7 bases map to TRBD2. V shed 2 bases and J 1 base; nucleotides not matched to a gene: 3. The CDR3 has 15 residues. Germline CDR1 is MRHNA and CDR2 is SNTAGT. The CDR3, as DNA: TGTGCCAGCAGTGACGGGGCGGGGGGCACAGATACGCAGTATTTT. Translation gives CASSDGAGGTDTQYF.

V is TRBV9 and J is TRBJ1-1; possible D gene TRBD1, 6 bases. Germline loops: CDR1 SGDLS, CDR2 YYNGEE. This CDR3 contains 14 residues. V lost 1 base and J lost 4, with 11 bases in between. Here the CDR3 reads CASSVSGTTTEAFF. CDR3 DNA: TGTGCCAGCAGCGTATCCGGGACAACCACTGAAGCTTTCTTT.

The chain joins TRBV5-4 to TRBJ2-2; D gene ambiguous. The length of the CDR3 is 13 residues. Germline CDR1 is SGHNT and CDR2 is YYREEE (reference sequence). The V gene lost 0 bases and the J gene lost 8 bases, with 8 bases spanning the gap. The CDR3 coding sequence is TGTGCCAGCAGCTTGGCTGTCCCAGGGGAGCTGTTTTTT. Its translation is CASSLAVPGELFF.

The chain links TRBV27 to TRBJ1-5, with D unclear. V lost 3 bases and J lost 5, with 8 bases in between. The CDR3 extends over 13 amino acids. CDR1 and CDR2 (germline): MNHEY, SMNVEV (reference sequence). The CDR3 loop is CASSLVAHQPQHF. In DNA form, the CDR3 reads TGTGCCAGCAGTTTGGTTGCCCATCAGCCCCAGCATTTT.

The rearrangement joins TRBV9 to TRBJ2-3; D is uncertain. Trimming removed 4 bases at V and 0 bases at J, with 15 bases between. The CDR3 has 16 amino acids. Germline CDR1 is SGDLS and CDR2 is YYNGEE. In DNA form, the CDR3 reads TGTGCCAGCAGCCCCCAAGGCGGATCTAGCACAGATACGCAGTATTTT. It is translated as CASSPQGGSSTDTQYF.

CDR3: CASSVAGGTNYGYTF. Written as DNA, the CDR3 is TGTGCCAGCAGCGTAGCTGGGGGAACTAACTATGGCTACACCTTC. The chain has TRBV9 and TRBJ1-2, with D perhaps TRBD1 (5 bases). The ends were cut back, 0 bases at V and 0 bases at J, with 9 bases in the middle. The CDR3 spans 15 residues. Per germline, CDR1 SGDLS and CDR2 YYNGEE.